The 13 T cell receptor beta chains below were found in one sample sequenced in a study of shared clonotypes between healthy human individuals. Naive CD8 cells comprised CD45RO-negative, CCR7-positively selected cells, excluding terminally differentiated effector memory CD45RA+ cells. Produced via immunoSEQ multiplex PCR; TCRdb's table is partial and in-frame only. The table lists some 2 million clones, 85% to 95% of them singletons. What was sequenced was naive CD8+ T cells sorted from blood. The source is a young man in good health.

V is TRBV7-9 and J is TRBJ2-2; 8 bases match TRBD1. The germline CDR1 and CDR2 sequences are SEHNR and FQNEAQ (reference sequence). V shed 5 bases and J 1 base; nucleotides not matched to a gene: 6. This CDR3 has 16 amino acids. CDR3 nucleotides: TGTGCCAGCAGCGCGAGGGACAGGAGGAACACCGGGGAGCTGTTTTTT. This gives the protein CASSARDRRNTGELFF.

This clone has just one count. V is TRBV5-1 and J is TRBJ2-1, with D uncertain. CDR3 length: 13 residues. Germline CDR1 is SGHRS and CDR2 is YFSETQ. The V and J ends lost 0 bases and 6 bases respectively, with 7 bases between them. The CDR3 reads CASSLDSFNEQFF. CDR3 nucleotides: TGCGCCAGCAGCTTGGACAGTTTCAATGAGCAGTTCTTC.

The gene calls are TRBV7-9 and TRBJ2-6, with 9 bases lining up with TRBD1. The J segment lost 3 bases and the V segment lost 5 bases, leaving 14 bases of the junction unmatched. Germline V lookup: CDR1 SEHNR, CDR2 FQNEAQ (reference sequence). The CDR3 covers 19 residues. For the CDR3, the DNA is TGTGCCAGCAGCGCCCGGGACAGGGACAGTAGTTATGGGGCCAACGTCCTGACTTTC. It yields the protein CASSARDRDSSYGANVLTF.

The chain employs TRBV29-1 and TRBJ2-3, with 8 nucleotides matching TRBD2. CDR3 length equals 18 residues. J was trimmed by 2 bases and V by 7 bases; bases with no gene match: 20. Germline-derived CDR1 and CDR2 are SQVTM and ANQGSEA. The CDR3 reads CSAEGASGGRLYTDTQYF. DNA of the CDR3: TGCAGCGCCGAAGGGGCCAGCGGGGGCCGCCTCTACACAGATACGCAGTATTTT.

This rearrangement joins TRBV7-2 to TRBJ2-7, with D possibly matching TRBD1 (6 bases). Germline V gene data show CDR1 as SGHTA and CDR2 as FQGNSA. The CDR3 spans 15 residues. V lost 5 bases and J 2 bases, leaving 16 bases between the germline ends. The chain's CDR3 is CASSISQGSTYEQYF. The CDR3 nucleotides read TGTGCCAGCAGCATCTCACAGGGATCGACCTACGAGCAGTACTTC.

The V and J genes are TRBV13 and TRBJ2-7, with D perhaps matching TRBD2 (5 bases). Germline CDR1 and CDR2: PRHDT and FYEKMQ (reference sequence). The CDR3 is 17 residues long. Trimming pared 1 base from V and 1 base from J, leaving 17 bases between. As DNA, the CDR3 is TGTGCCAGCAGCTTAGAGGGCAGCGGAACGGGGTCCTACGAGCAGTACTTC. Translating it yields CASSLEGSGTGSYEQYF. Full variable domain (remainder filled in from reference TRBV13 and TRBJ2-7): AAGVIQSPRHLIKEKRETATLKCYPIPRHDTVYWYQQGPGQDPQFLISFYEKMQSDKGSIPDRFSAQQFSDYHSELNMSSLELGDSALYFCASSLEGSGTGSYEQYFGPGTRLTVT.

The chain combines TRBV27 with TRBJ1-2; a possible D gene is TRBD1 (5 bases). The CDR3 contains 13 residues. Deletions cut 2 bases from V and 7 bases from J, with 11 bases between. Germline values: CDR1 MNHEY, CDR2 SMNVEV (reference sequence). The chain's CDR3 is CASSLAGGVGYTF. The DNA for the CDR3 is TGTGCCAGCAGTTTAGCGGGAGGGGTTGGCTACACCTTC.

In its sample, this clone was seen once. The V and J genes are TRBV5-4 and TRBJ1-2; D unclear. The CDR3 runs 14 residues. The ends were cut back, 1 base at V and 4 bases at J, with 11 bases in the middle. Germline V gene lookup returns CDR1 SGHNT and CDR2 YYREEE (reference sequence). The CDR3 region is CASSLPETTYGYTF. The CDR3 nucleotides are TGTGCCAGCAGCTTGCCAGAAACTACCTATGGCTACACCTTC.

The rearrangement links TRBV7-9 to TRBJ1-1; D gene ambiguous. CDR1 and CDR2 from the germline V gene are SEHNR and FQNEAQ (reference sequence). The CDR3 sequence is 15 residues long. V lost 2 bases to trimming and J lost 3 bases, with 13 bases between them. The CDR3 DNA is TGTGCCAGCAGCTTATCATCTGGCTCCGACACTGAAGCTTTCTTT. Translated: CASSLSSGSDTEAFF.

The CDR3 DNA is TGTGCCAGCTGTAGCGGGAACACCGGGGAGCTGTTTTTT. Protein product: CASCSGNTGELFF. This sequence joins TRBV13 and TRBJ2-2; perhaps TRBD2 as D (6 bases). Germline CDR1 is PRHDT and CDR2 is FYEKMQ (reference sequence). The CDR3 consists of 13 residues. Trimming removed 8 bases at V and 1 base at J, with 8 bases between.

Note on this clone: Other nucleotide sequences from this sample produce the same CDR3. This chain joins TRBV4-3 and TRBJ2-7; the D gene is possibly TRBD2 (6 bases). V was shortened by 4 bases and J by 1 base, with 11 bases between the two germline ends. In germline, CDR1 is LGHNA, CDR2 YSLEER. This CDR3 has 14 residues. CDR3 in amino acids: CASSPGTGSYEQYF. Written as DNA, the CDR3 is TGCGCCAGCAGCCCCGGGACTGGATCCTACGAGCAGTACTTC.

This chain links TRBV9 with TRBJ1-4; D unresolved. The CDR3 runs 17 residues. The V and J ends lost 4 bases and 0 bases respectively, with 16 bases between them. Germline assignment: CDR1 SGDLS and CDR2 YYNGEE. This chain's CDR3 is CASSSRLGAATNEKLFF. The CDR3 DNA is TGTGCCAGCAGCTCCAGACTGGGAGCGGCAACTAATGAAAAACTGTTTTTT.

In this sample, this clone turned up once. The chain joins TRBV2 to TRBJ2-7, with D possibly being TRBD2 (6 bases). The length of the CDR3 is 13 residues. From germline, CDR1 is SNHLY and CDR2 FYNNEI. V was trimmed by 10 bases and J by 0 bases, leaving 13 bases between them. CDR3 in DNA: TGTGCCATAGACAGAGCGGGCTCCTACGAGCAGTACTTC. It translates to CAIDRAGSYEQYF.